The entry that follows covers one T cell receptor (beta chain) sequence. This sample was included in a study of blood T cell repertoires in COVID-19. From germline, CDR1 is SGHNT and CDR2 YYREEE (reference sequence). Trimming took 0 bases from V and 8 from J; bases not matched to a gene: 6. The CDR3 is 16 amino acids. Profiling relied on immunoSEQ multiplex PCR, and the TCRdb table lists in-frame clones only, not all of them. The data hold around 120,000 clones, with around 90% observed a single time. The chain joins TRBV5-4 to TRBJ1-6; 9 positions agree with TRBD1. Sample: peripheral blood. This receptor was taken from a woman aged 60-75 years with COVID-19, enrolled during active disease. DNA of the CDR3: TGTGCCAGCAGCTTGGTTCCGGACAGGGGTGATTCACCCCTCCACTTT. It is translated as CASSLVPDRGDSPLHF.